This T cell receptor (beta chain) was sequenced during a study of human T cells and chemical hapten exposure. About the study: Recorded diagnoses among the mostly female patients were alopecia areata, totalis or universalis.

Germline CDR1 reads DFQATT; CDR2 reads SNEGSKA (reference sequence). V was shortened by 6 bases and J by 2 bases, with 16 bases between the two germline ends. The CDR3 spans 14 residues. The sample's time point: patch test 2, 6 weeks after DPC sensitization. Treatment meaning: therapeutic diphenylcyclopropenone sensitization with weekly scalp DPC. People who gave samples had alopecia, were 18 to 70 years old, and were suitable for DPC. Total RNA was isolated from unfractionated whole blood. TCRdb reprocessed the RACE reads via MiXCR and lists one record per CDR3 protein. The repertoire includes about 110,000 distinct CDR3 sequences, roughly a tenth of them detected once, and 2.5% to 3.5% sits in the top ten. This clonotype came up many times.

Sequencing was performed on whole blood, taken in connection with sensitization to the hapten diphenylcyclopropenone (DPC). The receptor was derived from a middle-aged woman with alopecia areata. Some clones in this sample may be carry-over from other donors' samples. This chain connects TRBV20-1 to TRBJ1-1, with D perhaps TRBD1 (6 bases). The CDR3 loop is CSARRDNQNTEAFF. CDR3 DNA: TGCAGTGCCCGCCGGGACAATCAAAACACTGAAGCTTTCTTT.